Below, one TCR beta chain is given with its context. The CDR3 is made up of 14 amino acids. CDR1 is MNHEY and CDR2 is SVGAGI in the germline V gene. V shed 6 bases and J shed 3 bases, with 12 bases lying between them. This sample was included in a study of T cell changes during pregnancy in multiple sclerosis. Clones were sequenced by immunoSEQ multiplex PCR, and TCRdb holds only the in-frame ones, with some missing. The sample records about 80,000 clones, about 91% being singletons. The sequenced sample was peripheral blood, obtained before pregnancy. The sequence was collected from a female donor with multiple sclerosis, enrolled in a pregnancy study. The chain is built from TRBV6-5 and TRBJ2-1; D is perhaps TRBD2 (5 bases). Written as DNA, the CDR3 is TGTGCCAGCAGGAGGGCCTTAGACTACAATGAGCAGTTCTTC. Protein: CASRRALDYNEQFF.